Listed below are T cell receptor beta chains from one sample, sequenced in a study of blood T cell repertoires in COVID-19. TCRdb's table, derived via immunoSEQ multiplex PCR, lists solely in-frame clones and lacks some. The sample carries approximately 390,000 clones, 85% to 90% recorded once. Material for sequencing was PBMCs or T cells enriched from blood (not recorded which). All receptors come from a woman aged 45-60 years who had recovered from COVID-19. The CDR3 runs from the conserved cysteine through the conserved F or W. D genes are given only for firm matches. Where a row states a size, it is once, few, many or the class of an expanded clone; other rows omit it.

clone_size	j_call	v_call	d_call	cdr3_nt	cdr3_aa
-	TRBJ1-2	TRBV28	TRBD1	TGTGCCAGCAGTGCCAGGGGGCAGAACTATGGCTACACCTTC	CASSARGQNYGYTF
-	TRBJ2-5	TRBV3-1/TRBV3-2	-	TGTGCCAGCAGCCAAGGGGTACAAAGGGGCCAGTACTTC	CASSQGVQRGQYF
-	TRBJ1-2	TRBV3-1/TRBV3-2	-	TGTGCCAGCAGCCAAGCAGATGGCTACACCTTC	CASSQADGYTF
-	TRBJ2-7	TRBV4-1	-	TGCGCCAGCAGCAGGACAGACCGGTACGAGCAGTACTTC	CASSRTDRYEQYF
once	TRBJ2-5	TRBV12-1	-	TGTGCCAGCAGCCCCGCGGGACAGGACCTCTATGAGACCCAGTACTTC	CASSPAGQDLYETQYF
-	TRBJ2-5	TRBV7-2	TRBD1	TGTGCCAGCAGCTTAGATCTCGGGACAGCACGAGAGACCCAGTACTTC	CASSLDLGTARETQYF
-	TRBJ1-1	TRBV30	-	TGTGCCTGGAGTGCCTTTACGTTAAGCAGGGACACTGAAGCTTTCTTT	CAWSAFTLSRDTEAFF
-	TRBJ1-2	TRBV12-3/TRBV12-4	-	TGTGCCAGCCGCCGGCAGGGCGACTATGGCTACACCTTC	CASRRQGDYGYTF
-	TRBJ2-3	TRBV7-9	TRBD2	TGTGCCAGCAGCTTAGCGGGGGGGAGCACAGATACGCAGTATTTT	CASSLAGGSTDTQYF
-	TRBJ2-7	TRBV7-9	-	TGTGCCAGCAGCTCGTTGCCTGAGGCAGCGAGCTACGAGCAGTACTTC	CASSSLPEAASYEQYF
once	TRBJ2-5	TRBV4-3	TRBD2	TGCGCCAGCAGCCAAGAACTAGCGGGGGGAACGGAGACCCAGTACTTC	CASSQELAGGTETQYF
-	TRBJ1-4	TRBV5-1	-	TGCGCCAGCAGCACCTGGGGGGGAAATGAAAAACTGTTTTTT	CASSTWGGNEKLFF
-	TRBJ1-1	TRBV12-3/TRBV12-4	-	TGTGCCAGCAGGCCGAGAGGCGACACTGAAGCTTTCTTT	CASRPRGDTEAFF
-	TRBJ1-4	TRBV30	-	TGTGCCTGGGAGGACTCGGATCCGGGAAGTGAAAAACTGTTTTTT	CAWEDSDPGSEKLFF
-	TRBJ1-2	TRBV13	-	TGTGCCAGCAGCTTAGGGGGGACACCGTTTTATGGCTACACCTTC	CASSLGGTPFYGYTF
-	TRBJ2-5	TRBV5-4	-	TGTGCCAGCAGCGACCCAACAGGGGGGGTCCGAGAGACCCAGTACTTC	CASSDPTGGVRETQYF
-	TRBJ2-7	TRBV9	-	TGTGCCAGCAGCGTAGGGGCAGGGGCGGGCGAGCAGTACTTC	CASSVGAGAGEQYF
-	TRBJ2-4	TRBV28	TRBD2	TGTGCCAGCAGTCCCGCGGGGGGCCGGAACATTCAGTACTTC	CASSPAGGRNIQYF
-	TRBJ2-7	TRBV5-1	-	TGCGCCAGCAGCACGGAGTCGGGCTACGAGCAGTACTTC	CASSTESGYEQYF
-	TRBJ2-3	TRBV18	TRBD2	TGTGCCAGCTCACCTAGGCCTCCAACTAGCGGGGGAAGCACAGATACGCAGTATTTT	CASSPRPPTSGGSTDTQYF
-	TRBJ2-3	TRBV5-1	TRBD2	TGCGCCAGCAGCCGGGGACTAGAGCAAAGCACAGATACGCAGTATTTT	CASSRGLEQSTDTQYF
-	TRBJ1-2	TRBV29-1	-	TGCAGCGTTGAAAAAGGACAAAACTATGGCTACACCTTC	CSVEKGQNYGYTF
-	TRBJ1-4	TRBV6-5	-	TGTGCCAGCAGTTACTCGATACAGCCGGGGGAAAAACTGTTTTTT	CASSYSIQPGEKLFF
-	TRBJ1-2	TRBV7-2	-	TGTGCCAGCACGCCCCGGGTCGCTAACTATGGCTACACCTTC	CASTPRVANYGYTF
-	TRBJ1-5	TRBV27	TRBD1	TGTGCCAGCAGTTTAGACAGGGGGCGACAGCCCCAGCATTTT	CASSLDRGRQPQHF
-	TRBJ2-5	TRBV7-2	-	TGTGCCAGCAGCTTATCGTATGCGGGGGCGGAGACCCAGTACTTC	CASSLSYAGAETQYF
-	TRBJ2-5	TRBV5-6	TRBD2	TGTGCCAGCAGCATACGCGGACTAGCGGGTAAAGAGACCCAGTACTTC	CASSIRGLAGKETQYF
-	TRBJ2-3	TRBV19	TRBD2	TGTGCCAGTAGTATTAGCGGGGGGGCCATTGATACGCAGTATTTT	CASSISGGAIDTQYF
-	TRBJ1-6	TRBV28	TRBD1	TGTGCCAGCACACCAGGGGGTCTACATAGTCCCCTCCACTTT	CASTPGGLHSPLHF
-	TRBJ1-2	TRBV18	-	TGTGCCAGCTCCCAGACAGGAAACTATGGCTACACCTTC	CASSQTGNYGYTF
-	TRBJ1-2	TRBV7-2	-	TGTGCCAGCAGCTTAGCGCCCCAGGGAAATGGCTACACCTTC	CASSLAPQGNGYTF
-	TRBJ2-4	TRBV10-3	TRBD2	TGTGCCATCAGTGAACTAGCGGGCCAAGCCAAAAACATTCAGTACTTC	CAISELAGQAKNIQYF
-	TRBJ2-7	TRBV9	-	TGTGCCAGCAGCCCGCGACTAGACAGCTACGAGCAGTACTTC	CASSPRLDSYEQYF
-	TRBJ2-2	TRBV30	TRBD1	TGTGCCTGGAGTGTGGGGACAGGGGTGGGCACCGGGGAGCTGTTTTTT	CAWSVGTGVGTGELFF
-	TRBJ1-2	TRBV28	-	TGTGCCAGCAGTTCGGCGGGTTCTGGCTACACCTTC	CASSSAGSGYTF
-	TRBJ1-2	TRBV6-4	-	TGTGCCAGCAGTGACCGAAACCTGGAGCAGGGGTTGATTCACTATGGCTACACCTTC	CASSDRNLEQGLIHYGYTF
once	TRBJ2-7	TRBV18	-	TGTGCCAGCTCACCAAACTTCTACGAGCAGTACTTC	CASSPNFYEQYF
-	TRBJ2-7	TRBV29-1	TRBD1	TGCAGCGTTGTGGGGCGAGGACAGGGGGACCACAAGCAGTACTTC	CSVVGRGQGDHKQYF
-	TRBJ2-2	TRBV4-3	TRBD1	TGCGCCAGCAGCCAAGACCACAGGGGGAACACCGGGGAGCTGTTTTTT	CASSQDHRGNTGELFF
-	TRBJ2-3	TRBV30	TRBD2	TGTGCCTGGAGTGCGGGGGGCCTCGCGGGAGGTACGCAGTATTTT	CAWSAGGLAGGTQYF
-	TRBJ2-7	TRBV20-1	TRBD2	TGCAGTGCTAGTGCTAGCGGGGACTACGAGCAGTACTTC	CSASASGDYEQYF
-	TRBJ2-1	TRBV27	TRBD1	TGTGCCAGCAGTTTATCGGAGTTGGACAGGGGTCTTGATGAGCAGTTCTTC	CASSLSELDRGLDEQFF
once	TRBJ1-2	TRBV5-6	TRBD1	TGTGCCAGCAGCGCTGTAACAGGGGACTATGGCTACACCTTC	CASSAVTGDYGYTF
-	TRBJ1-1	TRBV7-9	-	TGTGCCAGCAGCCATAACTCCTGGATTTTCGGGGGAAGCGCTGAAGCTTTCTTT	CASSHNSWIFGGSAEAFF
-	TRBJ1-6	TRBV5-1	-	TGCGCCAGCAGCCCCGCCGGGTCTGGGGGGTTCAGTTCACCCCTCCACTTT	CASSPAGSGGFSSPLHF
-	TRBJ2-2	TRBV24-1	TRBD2	TGTGCCACCAGTGCCCGGGAAGCGGGGGGGCCCACCGGGGAGCTGTTTTTT	CATSAREAGGPTGELFF
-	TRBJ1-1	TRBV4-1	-	TGCGCCAGCAGCCAAGTAAGCGGGGGGGGGACTGAAGCTTTCTTT	CASSQVSGGGTEAFF